This T cell receptor (beta chain) comes out of a study of blood T cell repertoires in COVID-19. Study-level information: Italy, Spain and the United States were the sources of the convalescent and acute COVID-19 samples. From T cells, B-cell-depleted T cells, or PBMCs came the material, which was cDNA or gDNA.

V gave up 3 bases and J gave up 4 bases, with 4 bases separating them. The CDR3 has 11 residues. The germline V gene has CDR1 MDHEN and CDR2 SYDVKM. Authors' methods: Amplified reference gene primers provided the basis for estimating nucleated cell counts. The repertoire was sequenced with immunoSEQ multiplex PCR; TCRdb's copy has only in-frame clones and lacks some. V and J calls and clone size follow that table, whereas D and trimming were derived from the DNA. The sample contains tens of thousands of clones, 91% of which appear only once. This sequence was found in a human donor in a cohort sampled during active COVID-19. J is TRBJ2-7 and V is TRBV28, with D unclear. Input material: peripheral blood. CDR3 sequence reads: CASSFTYEQYF. CDR3 coding DNA: TGTGCCAGCAGTTTTACTTACGAGCAGTACTTC.